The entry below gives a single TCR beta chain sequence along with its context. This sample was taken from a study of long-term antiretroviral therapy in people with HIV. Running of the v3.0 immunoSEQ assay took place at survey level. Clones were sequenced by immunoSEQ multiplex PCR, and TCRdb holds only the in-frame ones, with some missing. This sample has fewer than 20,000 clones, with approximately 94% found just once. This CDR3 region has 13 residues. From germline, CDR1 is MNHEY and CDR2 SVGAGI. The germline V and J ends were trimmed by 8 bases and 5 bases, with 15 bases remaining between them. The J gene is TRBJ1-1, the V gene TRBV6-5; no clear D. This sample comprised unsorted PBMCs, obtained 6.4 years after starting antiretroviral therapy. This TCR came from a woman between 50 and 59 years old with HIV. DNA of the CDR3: TGTGCCAGCTTCGGTCACGGGTGGACTGAAGCTTTCTTT. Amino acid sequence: CASFGHGWTEAFF.